The present T cell receptor (beta chain) was sequenced within a study of cytomegalovirus exposure and HLA in healthy donors. Amplification used 60 Vbeta primers and 13 Jbeta primers. Sequenced by immunoSEQ multiplex PCR; TCRdb stores in-frame clones only, minus some. The sample records 150,000 to 170,000 clones, around 79% being singletons. This clone was seen a handful of times. Trimming cost V 1 base and J 5 bases; bases outside gene matches: 1. CDR1 is SGHNT, CDR2 YYREEE, per germline (reference sequence). This CDR3 contains 14 residues. This sequence was found in a man aged 30 to 39 in good health and CMV-seropositive. This chain links TRBV5-4 with TRBJ2-5; 11 nucleotides align to TRBD2. Sequences were obtained from PBMCs. The CDR3 nucleotides are TGTGCCAGCAGCTTGACTAGCGGGAGTGAGACCCAGTACTTC. Its translation: CASSLTSGSETQYF.